The 30 T cell receptor beta chains in this list originate from one sample, sequenced in a study of blood T cell repertoires in COVID-19 (dated by TCRdb to 2018 to 2021). The receptor library was made with the immunoSEQ multiplex PCR assay. TCRdb limited this immuneACCESS table to in-frame rearrangements with V and J called. A share of clones is missing; checked studies link under half to unresolved V genes, and the rest is unexplained. A total of about 150,000 clones appear in this sample, approximately 88% of them only once. The leading ten clones occupy over 9.5% of the sample. Material for sequencing was peripheral blood. The receptors shown here come from a man aged 60-69 years with active or convalescent COVID-19.

The CDR3 protein is CASSQGTHSNQPQHF. The CDR3 coding sequence is TGTGCCAGCAGCCAAGGGACTCATAGCAATCAGCCCCAGCATTTT. This chain joins TRBV7-9 and TRBJ1-5, with TRBD1 as a possible D gene (5 bases). This CDR3 region has 15 residues. The V end was cut by 5 bases, the J end by 0 bases, with 11 bases between. Germline V gene lookup returns CDR1 SEHNR and CDR2 FQNEAQ (reference sequence).

V and J are TRBV7-2 and TRBJ2-4; 12 nucleotides match TRBD1. The CDR3 spans 17 residues. V dropped 4 bases and J dropped 1; count of bases not matched to a gene: 5. Germline V gene lookup returns CDR1 SGHTA and CDR2 FQGNSA. The CDR3 is CASSSRGQGAAKNIQYF. The CDR3 DNA is TGTGCCAGCAGCTCAAGGGGACAGGGGGCGGCCAAAAACATTCAGTACTTC.

Written as DNA, the CDR3 is TGTGCCAGCAGTGAAACAGTTACTAGCGGGGCCTCCTACAATGAGCAGTTCTTC. As protein: CASSETVTSGASYNEQFF. This rearrangement joins TRBV25-1 to TRBJ2-1; 10 bases align to TRBD2. This CDR3 is built from 18 residues. V gave up 2 bases and J gave up 0 bases; unmatched junction bases: 7. CDR1 is MGHDK, CDR2 SYGVNS, per germline.

V gene TRBV3-1 (or the pseudogene TRBV3-2) combines with J gene TRBJ1-1; 7 positions match TRBD1. Trimming cost V 4 bases and J 1 base; bases outside gene matches: 6. From germline, CDR1 is LGHDT and CDR2 YNNKEL (reference sequence). The CDR3 sequence is 15 residues long. Here the CDR3 reads CASSPLDRENTEAFF. The CDR3 region has the DNA TGTGCCAGCAGCCCCTTAGACAGGGAGAACACTGAAGCTTTCTTT.

This chain uses TRBV3-1 (or the pseudogene TRBV3-2) with TRBJ1-4; possibly TRBD1 for D (5 bases). The V and J ends lost 1 base and 5 bases respectively, with 8 bases between them. This CDR3 spans 14 amino acids. Germline-derived CDR1 and CDR2 are LGHDT and YNNKEL (reference sequence). CDR3 amino acids: CASSQGGFNEKLFF. The CDR3 DNA reads TGTGCCAGCAGCCAAGGGGGCTTCAATGAAAAACTGTTTTTT.

Notes on this clone: Sequence at one end of the junction differs from germline and may be a read error. The chain is built from TRBV7-7 and TRBJ2-2; D gene ambiguous. The germline V gene encodes CDR1 SSHAT and CDR2 FNYEAQ (reference sequence). This CDR3 contains 12 residues. The CDR3 loop reads CASSRTSGELFF. The CDR3 DNA is TGTGCTAGCAGCCGTACCAGCGGGGAGCTGTTTTTT.

V gene TRBV11-2 combines with J gene TRBJ2-7; 7 positions match TRBD2. Trimming cost V 4 bases and J 5 bases; bases outside gene matches: 11. The germline CDR1 and CDR2 sequences are SGHAT and FQNNGV. The CDR3 totals 15 residues. Written as DNA, the CDR3 is TGTGCCAGCAGCTCAGTAGGACTAGGCGTCAACGAGCAGTACTTC. Translated, it gives CASSSVGLGVNEQYF.

This clone showed up just once. The gene calls are TRBV4-1 and TRBJ2-6; a possible D gene is TRBD2 (5 bases). Per germline, CDR1 MGHRA and CDR2 YSYEKL. The V end lost 4 bases, the J end lost 0 bases, and 13 bases lay between the germline ends. The CDR3 is made up of 17 amino acids. The CDR3 DNA reads TGCGCCAGCAGCCTCCGTGCGGGTTACTCTGGGGCCAACGTCCTGACTTTC. Encoded protein: CASSLRAGYSGANVLTF.

This rearrangement joins TRBV28 to TRBJ2-7; D gene unclear. The V gene lost 5 bases and the J gene lost 4 bases, with 9 bases spanning the gap. The length of the CDR3 is 12 residues. Germline V gene lookup returns CDR1 MDHEN and CDR2 SYDVKM. DNA for the CDR3: TGTGCCAGCAGTCAGCGTGGTTACGAGCAGTACTTC. Encoded protein: CASSQRGYEQYF.

This clone was seen a single time. The chain combines TRBV6-5 with TRBJ1-1; the D is unclear. CDR3 length: 14 residues. Looked up from germline, CDR1 is MNHEY and CDR2 is SVGAGI. Trimming cost V 0 bases and J 5 bases, with 10 bases left between them. The CDR3 DNA reads TGTGCCAGCAGTTACTCGATAGGGAGAACTGAAGCTTTCTTT. It yields the protein CASSYSIGRTEAFF.

The chain uses TRBV6-1 and TRBJ2-4, with 16 bases lining up with TRBD2. This CDR3 is 17 amino acids long. Germline CDR1 reads MNHNS; CDR2 reads SASEGT. The V gene end was trimmed by 4 bases and the J gene end by 7 bases; junction bases not matched to a gene: 7. In DNA form, the CDR3 reads TGTGCCAGCAGTGCAGGGACTAGCGGGAGGGAGGGGAACATTCAGTACTTC. This codes for CASSAGTSGREGNIQYF.

J is TRBJ2-1 and V is TRBV27; 10 positions match TRBD1. J lost 2 bases, V lost 4 bases, and 2 bases had no gene match. Germline CDR1 and CDR2: MNHEY and SMNVEV (reference sequence). The CDR3 has 15 residues. The CDR3 DNA sequence: TGTGCCAGCAGTTCTGGACAGGGGGCCTACAATGAGCAGTTCTTC. This translates into CASSSGQGAYNEQFF.

The chain couples TRBV28 to TRBJ1-2, with 8 bases that match TRBD1. This CDR3 spans 13 amino acids. V shed 6 bases, J shed 4 bases, and the junction held 4 bases outside the gene matches. Germline CDR1 reads MDHEN; CDR2 reads SYDVKM. The chain's CDR3 is CASSLTGGYGYTF. The CDR3 DNA follows: TGTGCCAGCAGCCTCACAGGGGGCTATGGCTACACCTTC.

V usage is TRBV2 and J usage is TRBJ1-1, with TRBD1 matching 8 bases. The CDR3 is 15 residues long. The V gene end was trimmed by 3 bases and the J gene end by 2 bases; junction bases not matched to a gene: 5. In germline, CDR1 is SNHLY, CDR2 FYNNEI. Written as DNA, the CDR3 is TGTGCCAGCAGTGACCAGGGGGCCCGCAACACTGAAGCTTTCTTT. Protein: CASSDQGARNTEAFF.

This clone appeared a single time. This chain links TRBV18 with TRBJ1-4; no definite D call. This CDR3 is built from 15 residues. V was shortened by 1 base and J by 9 bases, with 15 bases between the two germline ends. CDR1 KGHSH and CDR2 LQKENI come from the germline V gene. The CDR3 protein is CASSPQEGVYQKLFF. CDR3 nucleotide sequence: TGTGCCAGCTCACCACAGGAGGGCGTGTATCAAAAACTGTTTTTT.

The V and J genes are TRBV4-1 and TRBJ2-3; D possibly corresponds to TRBD1 (5 bases). This CDR3 contains 15 residues. The germline V gene has CDR1 MGHRA and CDR2 YSYEKL. The V and J ends lost 0 bases and 2 bases respectively, with 9 bases between them. In nucleotides, the CDR3 is TGCGCCAGCAGCCAAGAAGGGGTCCCCACAGATACGCAGTATTTT. Amino acids: CASSQEGVPTDTQYF.

The J gene is TRBJ2-1, the V gene TRBV9, with 9 bases matching TRBD1. There are 22 residues in the CDR3. V dropped 1 base and J dropped 0; count of bases not matched to a gene: 20. Germline V gene data show CDR1 as SGDLS and CDR2 as YYNGEE. The CDR3 DNA follows: TGTGCCAGCAGCGTAATCGGACAGGGGTTCCTAGGAAGGGGTGGCTCCTACAATGAGCAGTTCTTC. Amino acids: CASSVIGQGFLGRGGSYNEQFF.

The J gene is TRBJ1-2, the V gene TRBV7-2; no clear D. This CDR3 contains 15 residues. Trimming removed 5 bases at V and 4 bases at J, with 17 bases between. Germline V gene sequence: CDR1 SGHTA, CDR2 FQGNSA. The CDR3 here is CASSDNTVLIYGYTF. CDR3 sequence (DNA): TGTGCCAGCAGCGACAACACAGTTCTCATCTATGGCTACACCTTC.

The V call is TRBV11-2, the J call TRBJ1-5; D remains unclear. The germline CDR1 and CDR2 sequences are SGHAT and FQNNGV. CDR3 length equals 15 residues. Deletions cut 0 bases from V and 0 bases from J, with 6 bases between. The CDR3: CASSLDFSSNQPQHF. The CDR3 nucleotides read TGTGCCAGCAGCTTAGATTTTAGTAGCAATCAGCCCCAGCATTTT.

The rearrangement joins TRBV6-1 to TRBJ1-2; D gene uncertain. Germline CDR1 MNHNS, CDR2 SASEGT. The CDR3 has 16 residues. The V end was cut by 0 bases, the J end by 6 bases, with 17 bases between. The CDR3 here is CASSEALGGFSHGYTF. DNA for the CDR3: TGTGCCAGCAGTGAAGCGCTAGGAGGGTTTTCGCATGGCTACACCTTC.

The CDR3 DNA is TGTGCCAGCAGCTCACCACAGGGGGCTTATGGCGAGCAGTACTTC. Translated: CASSSPQGAYGEQYF. The chain links TRBV7-9 to TRBJ2-7, with 9 nucleotides matching TRBD1. The CDR3 extends over 15 amino acids. Germline V gives CDR1 SEHNR, CDR2 FQNEAQ (reference sequence). The V gene end was trimmed by 4 bases and the J gene end by 6 bases; junction bases not matched to a gene: 10.

The rearrangement joins TRBV29-1 to TRBJ2-5, with 8 bases fitting TRBD1. Germline assignment: CDR1 SQVTM and CDR2 ANQGSEA. The CDR3 is 14 residues long. V lost 3 bases and J lost 2; bases outside the gene matches: 5. CDR3 region: CSVDTRTGQETQYF. CDR3 in DNA: TGCAGCGTTGATACCCGGACAGGGCAAGAGACCCAGTACTTC.

J is TRBJ2-5 and V is TRBV23-1; 9 bases agree with TRBD2. TRBV23-1 is assigned to the ORF class and has an uncertain function. CDR3 length equals 15 residues. V was pared by 6 bases and J by 0 bases, with 5 bases of the junction left unmatched. In DNA, the CDR3 is TGCGCCAGCAGGCGCAGCGGGAGGAACCAAGAGACCCAGTACTTC. Translation gives CASRRSGRNQETQYF.

The chain joins TRBV19 to TRBJ2-6, with D perhaps matching TRBD2 (7 bases). V lost 6 bases, J lost 0 bases, and 21 bases lay in between. The CDR3 has 19 residues. Germline assignment: CDR1 LNHDA and CDR2 SQIVND (reference sequence). The DNA for the CDR3 is TGTGCCAGTAGGTATCCACGGGGGGCAGATACCTCTGGGGCCAACGTCCTGACTTTC. This translates into CASRYPRGADTSGANVLTF.

The chain combines TRBV5-4 with TRBJ2-2, with a tentative D call TRBD2 (5 bases). The CDR3 runs to 16 residues. Trimming stripped 4 bases from V and 1 base from J, with 14 bases between. Germline V gives CDR1 SGHNT, CDR2 YYREEE (reference sequence). CDR3 residues: CASSVPGLGNTGELFF. CDR3 in DNA: TGTGCCAGCAGCGTCCCAGGACTCGGGAACACCGGGGAGCTGTTTTTT.

The chain employs TRBV9 and TRBJ1-3; TRBD1 is a possible D gene (5 bases). From germline, CDR1 is SGDLS and CDR2 YYNGEE. The CDR3 sequence is 15 residues long. V lost 1 base to trimming and J lost 8 bases, with 16 bases between them. CDR3 DNA: TGTGCCAGCAGCGTAAACGACAGAACGATAGACACCATATATTTT. It is translated as CASSVNDRTIDTIYF.

The chain combines TRBV28 with TRBJ1-6, with 9 bases identical to TRBD1. J lost 10 bases, V lost 5 bases, and 6 bases had no gene match. The CDR3 loop spans 14 amino acids. The germline V gene encodes CDR1 MDHEN and CDR2 SYDVKM. The CDR3 protein is CASSRPGTGSPLHF. CDR3 nucleotide sequence: TGTGCCAGCAGTCGTCCCGGGACAGGGTCACCCCTCCACTTT.

The J gene is TRBJ1-1, the V gene TRBV7-9, with 11 bases aligning to TRBD1. The CDR3 extends over 15 amino acids. Germline V gives CDR1 SEHNR, CDR2 FQNEAQ (reference sequence). V shed 1 base, J shed 10 bases, and the junction held 8 bases outside the gene matches. CDR3 protein: CASSLDRTGGRRAFF. The CDR3 DNA follows: TGTGCCAGCAGCTTAGATCGGACAGGGGGCCGGCGAGCTTTCTTT.

The rearrangement joins TRBV28 to TRBJ1-6; D uncertain. The V end lost 6 bases, the J end lost 6 bases, and 9 bases lay between the germline ends. This CDR3 spans 13 amino acids. Per the germline V gene, CDR1 is MDHEN and CDR2 is SYDVKM. In nucleotides, the CDR3 is TGTGCCAGCAGGGTTGTCAGTAATTCACCCCTCCACTTT. This sequence encodes CASRVVSNSPLHF.

The rearrangement links TRBV2 to TRBJ1-5; D may be TRBD1 (6 bases). The CDR3 has 14 residues. CDR1 is SNHLY and CDR2 is FYNNEI in the germline V gene. V was cut by 6 bases and J by 0 bases, with 9 bases left in between. The CDR3: CASRGDISNQPQHF. DNA of the CDR3: TGTGCCAGCAGGGGGGACATTAGCAATCAGCCCCAGCATTTT. Using reference TRBV2 and TRBJ1-5 for the parts outside the CDR3, the full variable domain is EPEVTQTPSHQVTQMGQEVILRCVPISNHLYFYWYRQILGQKVEFLVSFYNNEISEKSEIFDDQFSVERPDGSNFTLKIRSTKLEDSAMYFCASRGDISNQPQHFGDGTRLSIL.